Sequencing of this T cell receptor beta chain was carried out in a study of cytomegalovirus exposure and HLA in healthy donors. At the level of the study: According to later analysis, the same platform produced the roughly 120 validation and about 700 first-cohort repertoires. Whole-study results and caveats: In vitro testing confirmed a few CMV-associated chains as specific for CMV antigens. Most TCR sequences were seen very rarely across donors, but some public TCRs occurred in many. Reports described diagnosis of cytomegalovirus status by the classifier as highly specific and sensitive.

Sequenced by immunoSEQ multiplex PCR; TCRdb stores in-frame clones only, minus some. The sample lists about 360,000 clones, approximately 90% seen once, with 0.83% in the top ten. CDR1 MDHEN and CDR2 SYDVKM come from the germline V gene. The CDR3 consists of 15 residues. The J segment lost 4 bases and the V segment lost 6 bases, leaving 10 bases of the junction unmatched. To note about this clone: The antigen remains undetermined.

The V gene is TRBV28, the J gene TRBJ1-2; TRBD1 agrees at 8 bases. Sequences were obtained from PBMCs. The sequence derives from a woman aged 18-29 years in good health and CMV-seronegative. This CDR3 reads CASRARAGGSYGYTF. CDR3 coding DNA: TGTGCCAGCAGGGCGAGGGCAGGGGGCTCCTATGGCTACACCTTC.